A single sample is the source of the 12 T cell receptor beta chains below, sequenced in a study of massively parallel sequencing of T cell beta chains. TCRdb re-derived calls from the 5' RACE reads in MiXCR, one entry per CDR3 protein. Of under 5,000 distinct CDR3 sequences in the sample, over 30% were seen once. Sequenced input: commercial RNA from peripheral blood pooled from many donors. The receptor set was obtained from a pool of human donors in good health; the sample was commercial RNA pooled from many donors.

The V call is TRBV4-1, the J call TRBJ2-7; D not certain. Germline V gene sequence: CDR1 MGHRA, CDR2 YSYEKL. The CDR3 has 15 residues. The V gene lost 1 base and the J gene lost 3 bases, with 13 bases spanning the gap. The CDR3, as DNA: TGCGCCAGCAGCCAAGTTGGGTCAGGCTTCTACGAGCAGTACTTC. It translates to CASSQVGSGFYEQYF.

There are a few counts of this clonotype. DNA for the CDR3: TGTGCCAGCAGCCAAGAGACTAGAGATTTAGATACGCAGTATTTT. As protein: CASSQETRDLDTQYF. The V gene is TRBV4-2, the J gene TRBJ2-3; a weak D match, TRBD2 (6 bases). Germline V gene sequence: CDR1 LGHNA, CDR2 YNFKEQ. The V and J ends lost 0 bases and 5 bases respectively, with 12 bases between them. This CDR3 is built from 15 residues.

This clonotype turned up a few times. CDR3 region: CSASGRANEQFF. The CDR3 nucleotides are TGCAGTGCTAGCGGGCGAGCCAATGAGCAGTTCTTC. This chain connects TRBV20-1 to TRBJ2-1, with unresolved D. The V end lost 3 bases, the J end lost 6 bases, and 9 bases lay between the germline ends. This CDR3 spans 12 amino acids. Germline V gene data show CDR1 as DFQATT and CDR2 as SNEGSKA (reference sequence).

The chain uses TRBV13 and TRBJ2-7; 11 bases align to TRBD1. CDR3 length: 14 residues. Trimming cost V 5 bases and J 6 bases; bases outside gene matches: 6. Germline V CDR1 and CDR2: PRHDT, FYEKMQ (reference sequence). In DNA form, the CDR3 reads TGTGCCAGCAGCGCGGACAGGGGGCGGCTCGAGCAGTACTTC. This encodes CASSADRGRLEQYF.

This clonotype was seen more than once but under ten times. The chain carries TRBV20-1 and TRBJ2-1; D gene unclear. With 7 bases removed from V and 0 bases from J, the gap between germline ends came to 10 bases. Germline values: CDR1 DFQATT, CDR2 SNEGSKA (reference sequence). The CDR3 is 13 amino acids. The CDR3 protein is CSGSGGSYNEQFF. CDR3 nucleotide sequence: TGCAGTGGGAGTGGCGGCTCCTACAATGAGCAGTTCTTC.

The J gene is TRBJ2-7, the V gene TRBV7-1, with a possible D match to TRBD1 (6 bases). TRBV7-1 is marked as an open reading frame, function uncertain. Trimming shortened V by 3 bases and J by 2 bases, and 14 bases separated the two germline ends. The CDR3 runs 15 residues. The CDR3 reads CASSSRTAITYEQYF. CDR3 coding DNA: TGTGCCAGCAGCTCTCGGACAGCCATAACCTACGAGCAGTACTTC.

This clonotype was detected only a few times. The rearrangement links TRBV5-1 to TRBJ2-1, with 7 bases matching TRBD2. Germline V CDR1 and CDR2: SGHRS, YFSETQ. The CDR3 has 14 residues. V shed 5 bases and J 0 bases; nucleotides not matched to a gene: 2. In nucleotides, the CDR3 is TGCGCCAGCAGAGCGGGAAGCTCCTACAATGAGCAGTTCTTC. Amino acid sequence: CASRAGSSYNEQFF.

J is TRBJ1-2 and V is TRBV20-1; D ambiguous. V was cut by 0 bases and J by 4 bases, with 15 bases left in between. In germline, CDR1 is DFQATT, CDR2 SNEGSKA (reference sequence). The CDR3 length is 15 residues. CDR3 amino acids: CSARDDERGSYGYTF. The DNA for the CDR3 is TGCAGTGCTAGAGATGACGAACGGGGTTCCTATGGCTACACCTTC.

This sequence joins TRBV20-1 and TRBJ2-7; no definite D call. The V end lost 0 bases, the J end lost 3 bases, and 9 bases lay between the germline ends. The CDR3 extends over 13 amino acids. Germline V gene lookup returns CDR1 DFQATT and CDR2 SNEGSKA (reference sequence). The CDR3 protein is CSARDSRNYEQYF. The CDR3, as DNA: TGCAGTGCTAGAGATTCGAGAAACTACGAGCAGTACTTC.

The chain is built from TRBV5-1 and TRBJ2-1; D unresolved. This CDR3 is 12 amino acids long. CDR1 SGHRS and CDR2 YFSETQ come from the germline V gene. The V end lost 2 bases, the J end lost 8 bases, and 8 bases lay between the germline ends. The CDR3 sequence: CASSFAGDEQFF. As DNA, the CDR3 is TGCGCCAGCAGCTTCGCTGGGGATGAGCAGTTCTTC.

The chain has TRBV5-1 and TRBJ1-2; D may be TRBD1 (5 bases). Germline CDR1 is SGHRS and CDR2 is YFSETQ. There are 15 residues in the CDR3. V lost 0 bases to trimming and J lost 2 bases, with 11 bases between them. The CDR3 nucleotides read TGCGCCAGCAGCTTGGCCCCCGGGACGAACTATGGCTACACCTTC. This translates into CASSLAPGTNYGYTF.

In its sample, this clonotype was seen a few times. The CDR3 nucleotides read TGTGCCAGCAGTGCCCCCGGGACTAGATACAATGAGCAGTTCTTC. Protein sequence: CASSAPGTRYNEQFF. V is TRBV2 and J is TRBJ2-1, with 8 nucleotides matching TRBD2. The CDR3 has 15 amino acids. The V and J ends lost 4 bases and 4 bases, in that order; junction bases with no gene match: 6. In germline, CDR1 is SNHLY, CDR2 FYNNEI.